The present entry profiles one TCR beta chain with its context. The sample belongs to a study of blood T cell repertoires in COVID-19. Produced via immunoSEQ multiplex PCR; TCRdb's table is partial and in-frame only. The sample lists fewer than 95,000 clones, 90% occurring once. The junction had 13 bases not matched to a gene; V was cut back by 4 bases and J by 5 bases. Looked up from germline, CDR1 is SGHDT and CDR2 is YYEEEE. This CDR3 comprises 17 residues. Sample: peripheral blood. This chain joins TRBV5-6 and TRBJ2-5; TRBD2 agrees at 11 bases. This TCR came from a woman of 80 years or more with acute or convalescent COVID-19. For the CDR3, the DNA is TGTGCCAGCAGCCAGCGACGGCTAGCGGGAGGAGGTGAGACCCAGTACTTC. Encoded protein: CASSQRRLAGGGETQYF.